These T cell receptor beta chains were read from a single sample in a study of pediatric ulcerative colitis. Here immunoSEQ multiplex PCR was the method, and the copy in TCRdb shows in-frame clones only, minus some. The data contain around 64,000 clones, 75% to 85% of them singletons. Sequences were obtained from blood. These TCRs come from a boy between 5 and 17 years old with moderate ulcerative colitis. Both conserved end residues are part of each CDR3. D genes are given only for firm matches. Size values are once, few and many counts, or a class for expanded clones, and some rows have none.

d_call: -
j_call: TRBJ2-7
clone_size: -
v_call: TRBV15
cdr3_nt: TGTGCCACCAGCAGAGGTCGGGCTGAGCAGTACTTC
cdr3_aa: CATSRGRAEQYF

d_call: TRBD2
j_call: TRBJ2-7
clone_size: -
v_call: TRBV4-1
cdr3_nt: TGCGCCAGCAGCCAAGATGGGACTAGCGGGGGCCGTGGAGGCGAGCAGTACTTC
cdr3_aa: CASSQDGTSGGRGGEQYF

d_call: -
j_call: TRBJ2-7
clone_size: -
v_call: TRBV5-6
cdr3_nt: TGTGCCAGCAGCCCCGGGCACTCCTACGAGCAGTACTTC
cdr3_aa: CASSPGHSYEQYF

d_call: -
j_call: TRBJ1-3
clone_size: -
v_call: TRBV5-4
cdr3_nt: TGTGCCAGCAGATCGGACAGATTTGGAAACACCATATATTTT
cdr3_aa: CASRSDRFGNTIYF

d_call: TRBD1
j_call: TRBJ2-7
clone_size: few
v_call: TRBV6-1
cdr3_nt: TGTGCCAGCAGTACCGGGACAGGAACCTACGAGCAGTACTTC
cdr3_aa: CASSTGTGTYEQYF

d_call: TRBD2
j_call: TRBJ2-1
clone_size: -
v_call: TRBV15
cdr3_nt: TGTGCCACCAGCCGAGCAACTAGCGGGATTCATCGCAGTGAGCAGTTCTTC
cdr3_aa: CATSRATSGIHRSEQFF

d_call: -
j_call: TRBJ2-5
clone_size: few
v_call: TRBV20-1
cdr3_nt: TGCAGTGCTCCCCGGGCGGAGACCCAGTACTTC
cdr3_aa: CSAPRAETQYF

d_call: -
j_call: TRBJ1-4
clone_size: -
v_call: TRBV19
cdr3_nt: TGTGCCAGTACTGTGTCCAGAAATGAAAAACTGTTTTTT
cdr3_aa: CASTVSRNEKLFF

d_call: -
j_call: TRBJ2-2
clone_size: once
v_call: TRBV19
cdr3_nt: TGTGCCAGTAGTATTGCTCTGAACAGGGTCAGGGTAGGCACCGGGGAGCTGTTTTTT
cdr3_aa: CASSIALNRVRVGTGELFF

d_call: -
j_call: TRBJ2-7
clone_size: -
v_call: TRBV9
cdr3_nt: TGTGCCAGCAGCGTAGGACAGCGCTCCTACGAGCAGTACTTC
cdr3_aa: CASSVGQRSYEQYF

d_call: -
j_call: TRBJ1-6
clone_size: -
v_call: TRBV27
cdr3_nt: TGTGCCAGCAGTTTAGACAGGCAAACTAATTCACCCCTCCACTTT
cdr3_aa: CASSLDRQTNSPLHF

d_call: -
j_call: TRBJ2-5
clone_size: -
v_call: TRBV5-5
cdr3_nt: TGTGCCAGCAGCTCGTTGGAGACCCAGTACTTC
cdr3_aa: CASSSLETQYF

d_call: -
j_call: TRBJ1-1
clone_size: -
v_call: TRBV11-1
cdr3_nt: TGTGCCAGCAGCGCGGAGGGGGGGTTGACCACTGAAGCTTTCTTT
cdr3_aa: CASSAEGGLTTEAFF

d_call: -
j_call: TRBJ2-1
clone_size: -
v_call: TRBV10-3
cdr3_nt: TGTGCCATCAGTGATTCGGCCTACAATGAGCAGTTCTTC
cdr3_aa: CAISDSAYNEQFF

d_call: TRBD2
j_call: TRBJ2-7
clone_size: -
v_call: TRBV5-4
cdr3_nt: TGTGCCAGCAGTCGGCGGGGACTAGCGAGCGACGAGCAGTACTTC
cdr3_aa: CASSRRGLASDEQYF

d_call: -
j_call: TRBJ1-5
clone_size: -
v_call: TRBV18
cdr3_nt: TGTGCCAGCTCACCAGGGCAGGGAAGCAATCAGCCCCAGCATTTT
cdr3_aa: CASSPGQGSNQPQHF

d_call: -
j_call: TRBJ1-3
clone_size: few
v_call: TRBV5-1
cdr3_nt: TGCGCCAGCAGCTTCAGTGGGGGAAACACCATATATTTT
cdr3_aa: CASSFSGGNTIYF

d_call: -
j_call: TRBJ1-4
clone_size: -
v_call: TRBV18
cdr3_nt: TGTGCCAGCTCACCCCTCAGTAATGAAAAACTGTTTTTT
cdr3_aa: CASSPLSNEKLFF

d_call: -
j_call: TRBJ2-7
clone_size: once
v_call: TRBV11-2
cdr3_nt: TGTGCCAGCAGCATCCAAGCTTTCGGGTCGGGATCCTACGAGCAGTACTTC
cdr3_aa: CASSIQAFGSGSYEQYF

d_call: TRBD1
j_call: TRBJ1-5
clone_size: -
v_call: TRBV9
cdr3_nt: TGTGCCAGCAGCGTGACAGGGGGCATTCAGCCCCAGCATTTT
cdr3_aa: CASSVTGGIQPQHF

d_call: -
j_call: TRBJ1-2
clone_size: once
v_call: TRBV6-1
cdr3_nt: TGTGCCAGCAGTGAATCCGTCCCAGGGTCTAACTATGGCTACACCTTC
cdr3_aa: CASSESVPGSNYGYTF

d_call: -
j_call: TRBJ2-7
clone_size: -
v_call: TRBV10-2
cdr3_nt: TGCGCCAGCGGGGAATCGCGCTCCTACGAGCAGTACTTC
cdr3_aa: CASGESRSYEQYF

d_call: -
j_call: TRBJ2-5
clone_size: -
v_call: TRBV7-9
cdr3_nt: TGTGCCAGCAGCTTGTTATCGGGGGCGACCCAAGAGACCCAGTACTTC
cdr3_aa: CASSLLSGATQETQYF

d_call: -
j_call: TRBJ2-7
clone_size: -
v_call: TRBV15
cdr3_nt: TGTGCCACCAGCAGTCCTCGTGGGGCTATTTACGAGCAGTACTTC
cdr3_aa: CATSSPRGAIYEQYF

d_call: -
j_call: TRBJ2-7
clone_size: -
v_call: TRBV9
cdr3_nt: TGTGCCAGCAGCGTAGAAGGGACGAGCTCCTACGAGCAGTACTTC
cdr3_aa: CASSVEGTSSYEQYF

d_call: -
j_call: TRBJ2-7
clone_size: few
v_call: TRBV11-2
cdr3_nt: TGTGCCAGCAGAATACCCGGGACGGAGCCCTACGAGCAGTACTTC
cdr3_aa: CASRIPGTEPYEQYF

d_call: -
j_call: TRBJ1-2
clone_size: -
v_call: TRBV27
cdr3_nt: TGTGCCAGCAGTTTACGGGAGGAATATGGCTACACCTTC
cdr3_aa: CASSLREEYGYTF

d_call: -
j_call: TRBJ2-6
clone_size: -
v_call: TRBV11-2
cdr3_nt: TGTGCCAGCAGCTTAGCTACAAGCTCTGGGGCCAACGTCCTGACTTTC
cdr3_aa: CASSLATSSGANVLTF

d_call: TRBD2
j_call: TRBJ2-7
clone_size: once
v_call: TRBV7-9
cdr3_nt: TGTGCCAGCAGCTTTAAGCTGGCGCGGGAGAGCCCCTACGAGCAGTACTTC
cdr3_aa: CASSFKLARESPYEQYF

d_call: -
j_call: TRBJ1-1
clone_size: -
v_call: TRBV10-3
cdr3_nt: TGTGCCATCAGGGCAGGGGACGAGGGTTCGAACACTGAAGCTTTCTTT
cdr3_aa: CAIRAGDEGSNTEAFF

d_call: TRBD1
j_call: TRBJ2-1
clone_size: -
v_call: TRBV5-1
cdr3_nt: TGCGCCAGCAGCTTGGGGGGCAGGGGGCGCGATGAGCAGTTCTTC
cdr3_aa: CASSLGGRGRDEQFF

d_call: -
j_call: TRBJ1-5
clone_size: -
v_call: TRBV7-9
cdr3_nt: TGTGCCAGCAGCTTAGGGGGGTATAGCAATCAGCCCCAGCATTTT
cdr3_aa: CASSLGGYSNQPQHF

d_call: TRBD1
j_call: TRBJ2-7
clone_size: -
v_call: TRBV4-1
cdr3_nt: TGCGCCAGCAGCCAAGTCGGGTTGGGGACAGGGTCCTACGAGCAGTACTTC
cdr3_aa: CASSQVGLGTGSYEQYF

d_call: -
j_call: TRBJ1-6
clone_size: -
v_call: TRBV10-3
cdr3_nt: TGTGCCATCAGTGAGTGGAACAGGGTACCCATGGGGAGGTCACCCCTCCACTTT
cdr3_aa: CAISEWNRVPMGRSPLHF

d_call: -
j_call: TRBJ2-7
clone_size: -
v_call: TRBV5-1
cdr3_nt: TGCGCCAGCAGACCCACTAGGGGGGCATATAACCTCGAGCAGTACTTC
cdr3_aa: CASRPTRGAYNLEQYF

d_call: -
j_call: TRBJ2-3
clone_size: -
v_call: TRBV9
cdr3_nt: TGTGCCAGCAGCGTCTACCGGGCTAGCACAGATACGCAGTATTTT
cdr3_aa: CASSVYRASTDTQYF

d_call: -
j_call: TRBJ1-2
clone_size: -
v_call: TRBV2
cdr3_nt: TGTGCCAGCAGTGAAGCGAATCGGGGTCTGCAGTACTATGGCTACACCTTC
cdr3_aa: CASSEANRGLQYYGYTF

d_call: TRBD1
j_call: TRBJ1-5
clone_size: once
v_call: TRBV5-3
cdr3_nt: TGTGCCAGAAGCCTAGGGACAGATCATCAGCCCCAGCATTTT
cdr3_aa: CARSLGTDHQPQHF

d_call: -
j_call: TRBJ1-5
clone_size: -
v_call: TRBV2
cdr3_nt: TGTGCCAGCAGTGAGGAGGGGGGAAAGAGTCAGCCCCAGCATTTT
cdr3_aa: CASSEEGGKSQPQHF

d_call: -
j_call: TRBJ1-5
clone_size: -
v_call: TRBV7-8
cdr3_nt: TGTGCCAGCAGCTTAGTCAGCAGGGCCCTCAATCAGCCCCAGCATTTT
cdr3_aa: CASSLVSRALNQPQHF

d_call: TRBD1
j_call: TRBJ2-7
clone_size: -
v_call: TRBV11-2
cdr3_nt: TGTGCCAGCAGCTTAGAGCGGACAGGGTCGTACGAGCAGTACTTC
cdr3_aa: CASSLERTGSYEQYF

d_call: -
j_call: TRBJ1-2
clone_size: -
v_call: TRBV7-9
cdr3_nt: TGTGCCAGCAGCATCGACTGGGCCGTATATGGCTACACCTTC
cdr3_aa: CASSIDWAVYGYTF

d_call: -
j_call: TRBJ2-3
clone_size: -
v_call: TRBV29-1
cdr3_nt: TGCAGCGTTGAAGATCTACAGTATAGCACAGATACGCAGTATTTT
cdr3_aa: CSVEDLQYSTDTQYF

d_call: -
j_call: TRBJ2-1
clone_size: -
v_call: TRBV27
cdr3_nt: TGTGCCAGCAGTTTTTCCCTTGACAATGAGCAGTTCTTC
cdr3_aa: CASSFSLDNEQFF

d_call: -
j_call: TRBJ1-3
clone_size: few
v_call: TRBV19
cdr3_nt: TGTGCCAGTAGGTATGACACCCGCTCCGGAAACACCATATATTTT
cdr3_aa: CASRYDTRSGNTIYF

d_call: -
j_call: TRBJ2-1
clone_size: -
v_call: TRBV20-1
cdr3_nt: TGCAGCTTAGGACAAACCAATGAGCAGTTCTTC
cdr3_aa: CSLGQTNEQFF

d_call: -
j_call: TRBJ1-2
clone_size: -
v_call: TRBV4-1
cdr3_nt: TGCGCCAGCAGCCAAGAGAAGAACAGACACTATGGCTACACCTTC
cdr3_aa: CASSQEKNRHYGYTF

d_call: -
j_call: TRBJ1-1
clone_size: -
v_call: TRBV7-2
cdr3_nt: TGTGCCAGCAGTCAACAGGGAAGGAACACTGAAGCTTTCTTT
cdr3_aa: CASSQQGRNTEAFF

d_call: -
j_call: TRBJ1-1
clone_size: few
v_call: TRBV6-1
cdr3_nt: TGTGCCAGCAATGGGTTTATGAACACTGAAGCTTTCTTT
cdr3_aa: CASNGFMNTEAFF

d_call: -
j_call: TRBJ2-5
clone_size: -
v_call: TRBV7-9
cdr3_nt: TGTGCCAGCAGCTTAATGAAGGAGACCCAGTACTTC
cdr3_aa: CASSLMKETQYF